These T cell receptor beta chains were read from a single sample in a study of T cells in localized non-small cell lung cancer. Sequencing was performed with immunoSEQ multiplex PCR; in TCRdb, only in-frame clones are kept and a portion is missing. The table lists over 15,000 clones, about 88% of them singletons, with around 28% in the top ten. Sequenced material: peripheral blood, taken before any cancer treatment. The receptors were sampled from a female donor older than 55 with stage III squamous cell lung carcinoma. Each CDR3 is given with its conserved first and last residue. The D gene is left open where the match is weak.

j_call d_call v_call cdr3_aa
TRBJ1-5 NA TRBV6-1 CASSQTAQPQHF
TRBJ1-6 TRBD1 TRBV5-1 CASSFGAGQGNSPLHF
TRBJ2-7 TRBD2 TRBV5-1 CASSIGTTPSYEQYF
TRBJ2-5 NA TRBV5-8 CASSLYRGGQETQYF
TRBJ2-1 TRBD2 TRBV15 CATSREGLAGQFF
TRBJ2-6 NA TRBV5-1 CASSLAVLGGANVLTF
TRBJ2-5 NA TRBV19 CASSVFGLQETQYF
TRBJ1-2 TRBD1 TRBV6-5 CASSYSETGVNTF
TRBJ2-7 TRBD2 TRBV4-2 CASSQDGTSVGEQYF
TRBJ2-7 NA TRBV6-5 CASSGRTGTYEQYF
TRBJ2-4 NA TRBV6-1 CASSGHGTPDDIQYF
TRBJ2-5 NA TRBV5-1 CASSPDISSPETQYF
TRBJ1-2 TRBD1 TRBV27 CASSFGTDYGYTF
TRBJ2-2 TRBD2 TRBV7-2 CASSSLAGRTGELFF
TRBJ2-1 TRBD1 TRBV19 CASSLGQGAYNEQFF
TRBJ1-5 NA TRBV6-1 CASTRGPNQPQHF
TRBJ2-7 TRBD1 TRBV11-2 CASSLDQGAYNEQYF
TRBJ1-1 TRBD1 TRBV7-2 CASSFYRGANTEAFF
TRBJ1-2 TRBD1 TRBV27 CASSFGTGYGYTF
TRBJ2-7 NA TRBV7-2 CASSLVPETYEQYF
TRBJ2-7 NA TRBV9 CASSGSQGDEQYF
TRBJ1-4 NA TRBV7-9 CASRSTGVMNEKLFF
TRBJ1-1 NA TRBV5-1 CASSFFDGNTEAFF
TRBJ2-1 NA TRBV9 CASSVGRNYNEQFF
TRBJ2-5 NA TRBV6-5 CASSYSVFGGQETQYF
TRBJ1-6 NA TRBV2 CASSEEQGFSPLHF
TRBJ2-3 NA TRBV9 CASSLSGDTQYF
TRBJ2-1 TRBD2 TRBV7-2 CASSSTSESSYNEQFF
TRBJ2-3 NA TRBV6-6 CASSYSRISTDTQYF